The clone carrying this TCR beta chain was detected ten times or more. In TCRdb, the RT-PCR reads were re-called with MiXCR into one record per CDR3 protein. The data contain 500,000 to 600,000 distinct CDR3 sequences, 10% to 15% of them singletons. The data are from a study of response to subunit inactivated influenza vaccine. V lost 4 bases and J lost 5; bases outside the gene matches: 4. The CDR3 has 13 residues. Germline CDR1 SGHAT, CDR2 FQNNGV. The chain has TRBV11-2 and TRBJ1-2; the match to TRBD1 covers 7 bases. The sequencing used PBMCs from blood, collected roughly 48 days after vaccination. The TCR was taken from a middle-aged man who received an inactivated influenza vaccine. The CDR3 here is CASSSGQNYGYTF. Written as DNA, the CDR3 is TGTGCCAGCAGCTCGGGACAGAATTATGGCTACACCTTC. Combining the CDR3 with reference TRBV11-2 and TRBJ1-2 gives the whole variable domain EAGVAQSPRYKIIEKRQSVAFWCNPISGHATLYWYQQILGQGPKLLIQFQNNGVVDDSQLPKDRFSAERLKGVDSTLKIQPAKLEDSAVYLCASSSGQNYGYTFGSGTRLTVV.